A single sample gave rise to the 28 T cell receptor beta chains below, sequenced in a study of preoperative IRX-2 immunotherapy in early breast cancer. The treatment was: preoperative locoregional IRX-2 cytokine immunotherapy. TCRdb keeps only in-frame clones here, not all; method: immunoSEQ multiplex PCR. This table holds 40,000 to 45,000 clones, roughly 77% found once. The sample consisted of tumor tissue, taken after IRX-2 immunotherapy. Source of these receptors: a human donor with breast cancer.

In its sample, this clone was seen a few times. The J gene is TRBJ2-3, the V gene TRBV5-1; 8 bases line up with TRBD2. After removal of 3 bases from V and 6 bases from J, the junction contained 12 bases not matched to a gene. Germline values: CDR1 SGHRS, CDR2 YFSETQ. The length of the CDR3 is 16 residues. The CDR3 nucleotides are TGCGCCAGCAGCTGGACGCCGGGACTAGGGTCGGATACGCAGTATTTT. Translated, it gives CASSWTPGLGSDTQYF.

The chain couples TRBV6-8 to TRBJ2-7, with 9 bases fitting TRBD1. CDR3 length: 15 residues. Germline V gene sequence: CDR1 MNHGY, CDR2 SAAAGT. Trimming cost V 6 bases and J 2 bases; bases outside gene matches: 8. CDR3 loop: CASSPRDRATYEQYF. The CDR3, as DNA: TGTGCCAGCAGCCCCCGGGACAGGGCCACCTACGAGCAGTACTTC.

The chain recombines TRBV29-1 with TRBJ1-2, with TRBD1 matching over 7 bases. Germline assignment: CDR1 SQVTM and CDR2 ANQGSEA. The CDR3 totals 13 residues. With V trimmed by 5 bases and J by 6 bases, 9 bases remained unmatched. As DNA, the CDR3 is TGCAGCGTTTCTCCAGACAGGGACCATGGCTACACCTTC. This translates into CSVSPDRDHGYTF.

This chain uses TRBV7-4 with TRBJ1-2; D is uncertain. CDR3 length: 13 residues. Germline V gene sequence: CDR1 SGHVT, CDR2 SQSDAQ. V lost 5 bases, J lost 0 bases, and 7 bases lay in between. The CDR3 sequence: CASSLVANYGYTF. Written as DNA, the CDR3 is TGTGCCAGCAGCCTCGTAGCTAACTATGGCTACACCTTC.

This rearrangement joins TRBV30 to TRBJ1-3; unclear D gene. The CDR3 runs to 17 residues. Trimming pared 5 bases from V and 0 bases from J, leaving 20 bases between. CDR1 is GTSNPN, CDR2 SVGIG, per germline (reference sequence). The CDR3 region has the DNA TGTGCCTGGGAACCTTCGGGCAGGAGACGCTCTGGAAACACCATATATTTT. Encoded protein: CAWEPSGRRRSGNTIYF.

The chain recombines TRBV6-8 with TRBJ1-2; D is ambiguous. Germline CDR1 reads MNHGY; CDR2 reads SAAAGT. The V and J ends lost 0 bases and 8 bases respectively, with 16 bases between them. The length of the CDR3 is 15 residues. The CDR3 sequence is CASSYSSGEGGGYTF. The CDR3 coding sequence is TGTGCCAGCAGTTACTCGAGTGGGGAGGGAGGCGGCTACACCTTC.

This chain uses TRBV28 with TRBJ1-5, with a possible D match to TRBD1 (5 bases). The CDR3 contains 13 residues. The germline CDR1 and CDR2 sequences are MDHEN and SYDVKM. The ends were cut back, 10 bases at V and 2 bases at J, with 12 bases in the middle. CDR3 coding DNA: TGTGCCATCAAGGAAGGGGGCAATCAGCCCCAGCATTTT. This gives the protein CAIKEGGNQPQHF.

The V and J genes are TRBV12-2 and TRBJ2-2; TRBD2 is the table's D call and was not checked against the DNA. TRBV12-2 is a pseudogene locus. The CDR3 length is 14 residues. CDR3 sequence reads: CASRGGVNTGELFF. CDR3 nucleotide sequence: TGTGCCTCCCGGGGGGGCGTGAACACCGGGGAGCTGTTTTTT.

The rearrangement links TRBV6-7 to TRBJ2-7; D gene uncertain. Being an ORF, TRBV6-7 has a function that is uncertain. Trimming removed 6 bases from V and 7 bases from J, with 19 bases in between. This CDR3 has 14 amino acids. DNA of the CDR3: TGTGCCAGCAGCTACCCCAGGCCGCCTCGGGAGCAGTACTTC. As protein: CASSYPRPPREQYF.

This chain joins TRBV5-1 and TRBJ1-2, with 7 bases aligning to TRBD1. CDR3 size: 17 residues. Germline CDR1 SGHRS, CDR2 YFSETQ. Losses at the gene ends were 1 base for V and 0 bases for J; bases not matched to a gene: 9. The CDR3 loop is CASSLTTGTGANYGYTF. CDR3 sequence (DNA): TGCGCCAGCAGCTTGACGACAGGGACTGGAGCTAACTATGGCTACACCTTC.

This sequence joins TRBV1 and TRBJ2-5; TRBD2, the D gene given by the table, was not confirmed from the DNA. TRBV1 is a pseudogene. This CDR3 has 16 amino acids. CDR3: CASSQDSGLGQETQYF. CDR3 sequence (DNA): TGCGCCAGCAGCCAAGATTCGGGACTGGGCCAAGAGACCCAGTACTTC.

This rearrangement joins TRBV12-5 to TRBJ1-1, with D uncertain. The CDR3 has 11 amino acids. V dropped 6 bases and J dropped 6 bases, with 8 bases sitting between them. The V gene's germline CDR1 is LGHNT and CDR2 FRNRAP. The chain's CDR3 is CASGVQSEAFF. CDR3 in DNA: TGTGCTAGTGGGGTCCAGTCTGAAGCTTTCTTT.

The chain recombines TRBV1 with TRBJ1-5; the D call TRBD1 from the table was never checked on the DNA. TRBV1 counts as a pseudogene. This CDR3 contains 13 residues. The CDR3 DNA is TGCGCCAGCAGCCAAGGGGCGCATCAGCCCCAGCATTTT. This encodes CASSQGAHQPQHF.

The DNA of the CDR3 is TGTGCCAGTAGTCCCGGCGACAGACGTGCCACAGATACGCAGTATTTT. Residues: CASSPGDRRATDTQYF. The gene calls are TRBV19 and TRBJ2-3, with a weak D call TRBD1 (5 bases). Germline V lookup: CDR1 LNHDA, CDR2 SQIVND (reference sequence). The CDR3 is 16 residues long. Trimming took off 5 bases at V and 2 bases at J, with 17 bases between the two ends.

The sample holds a few counts of this clone. This chain joins TRBV6-8 and TRBJ1-1; 7 bases are shared with TRBD1. V was clipped by 6 bases and J by 3 bases; unmatched bases: 4. Germline V gene lookup returns CDR1 MNHGY and CDR2 SAAAGT. The CDR3 totals 13 residues. This CDR3 reads CASRLTGDTEAFF. The DNA of the CDR3 is TGTGCCAGCAGACTCACAGGGGACACTGAAGCTTTCTTT.

The DNA for the CDR3 is TGTGCCAGCAGTGACTCGGGAGGAACCTACGAGCAGTACTTC. This sequence encodes CASSDSGGTYEQYF. V and J are TRBV6-4 and TRBJ2-7; maybe TRBD2 (6 bases). Trimming removed 0 bases at V and 2 bases at J, with 8 bases between. The CDR3 covers 14 residues. CDR1 and CDR2 from the germline V gene are MRHNA and SNTAGT.

V gene TRBV11-3 combines with J gene TRBJ2-2; D perhaps matches TRBD2 (7 bases). V dropped 3 bases and J dropped 3 bases, with 11 bases sitting between them. In germline, CDR1 is SGHNT, CDR2 YENEEA. CDR3 length: 15 residues. The CDR3 protein is CASSLRGRDTGELFF. CDR3 in DNA: TGTGCCAGCAGCTTGCGGGGGCGCGACACCGGGGAGCTGTTTTTT. The full variable domain, its missing parts supplied by reference TRBV11-3 and TRBJ2-2, is EAGVVQSPRYKIIEKKQPVAFWCNPISGHNTLYWYLQNLGQGPELLIRYENEEAVDDSQLPKDRFSAERLKGVDSTLKIQPAELGDSAVYLCASSLRGRDTGELFFGEGSRLTVL.

The V call is TRBV1, the J call TRBJ2-5; TRBD2 was called by the table and not checked on the DNA. TRBV1 is assigned pseudogene status. The CDR3 sequence is 15 residues long. The chain's CDR3 is CTSSIRPSEIETQYF. As DNA, the CDR3 is TGCACCAGCAGCATAAGGCCTAGCGAGATCGAGACCCAGTACTTC.

This chain joins TRBV6-7 and TRBJ2-6; D is possibly TRBD2 (5 bases). TRBV6-7 counts as an open reading frame of uncertain function. The CDR3 length is 12 residues. The germline V and J ends were trimmed by 4 bases and 9 bases, with 7 bases remaining between them. This CDR3 reads CASSWGVNVLTF. The CDR3 DNA reads TGTGCCAGCAGTTGGGGAGTCAACGTCCTGACTTTC.

The V call is TRBV11-3, the J call TRBJ1-4; 7 bases align to TRBD1. CDR3 length: 15 residues. V gave up 6 bases and J gave up 8 bases; unmatched junction bases: 12. Germline V lookup: CDR1 SGHNT, CDR2 YENEEA. The CDR3 DNA reads as TGTGCCAGCAGGGTTTCCGGGACAGATGTCGAAAAACTGTTTTTT. This sequence encodes CASRVSGTDVEKLFF.

Concerning this clone: Compared with germline, one end of the junction differs, possibly owing to a read error. The gene calls are TRBV6-4 and TRBJ1-2; tentatively, D is TRBD1 (6 bases). The germline gives CDR1 MRHNA, CDR2 SNTAGT. This CDR3 region has 15 residues. The CDR3 nucleotides read TGTGCCAGCAGTTACTCGGGGGCGGACACCGCTGGCTACACCTTC. Encoded protein: CASSYSGADTAGYTF.

This clone showed up just once. The chain joins TRBV6-8 to TRBJ1-6; tentatively, D is TRBD1 (5 bases). The ends were cut back, 2 bases at V and 5 bases at J, with 16 bases in the middle. Looked up from germline, CDR1 is MNHGY and CDR2 is SAAAGT. This CDR3 has 17 residues. This chain's CDR3 is CASSYEPNRLDNSPLHF. As DNA, the CDR3 is TGTGCCAGCAGTTACGAGCCGAACAGGTTGGATAATTCACCCCTCCACTTT.

This clone was seen just once. The rearrangement uses TRBV28 and TRBJ1-5; perhaps TRBD1 as D (6 bases). The CDR3 is 15 amino acids. Trimming stripped 2 bases from V and 4 bases from J, with 12 bases between. CDR1 is MDHEN and CDR2 is SYDVKM in the germline V gene. CDR3: CASSLTGSRNQPQHF. The DNA for the CDR3 is TGTGCCAGCAGTTTAACAGGGTCTAGGAATCAGCCCCAGCATTTT.

The chain employs TRBV7-4 and TRBJ2-3; no clear D. CDR3 size: 16 residues. Trimming left V 3 bases short and J 2 bases short, with 15 bases between. CDR1 is SGHVT and CDR2 is SQSDAQ in the germline V gene. For the CDR3, the DNA is TGTGCCAGCAGCTTGAGCCCAGCGTTATCCACAGATACGCAGTATTTT. Protein: CASSLSPALSTDTQYF.

This clone was seen a few times. The chain combines TRBV19 with TRBJ2-3; possibly TRBD2 for D (6 bases). The CDR3 loop spans 14 amino acids. Trimming cost V 10 bases and J 3 bases, with 17 bases left between them. CDR1 is LNHDA and CDR2 is SQIVND in the germline V gene (reference sequence). The CDR3 nucleotides read TGTGCCACTTCACTAGCACCCGAGACAGATACGCAGTATTTT. This sequence encodes CATSLAPETDTQYF. Supplemented by reference TRBV19 and TRBJ2-3, the full variable domain reads DGGITQSPKYLFRKEGQNVTLSCEQNLNHDAMYWYRQDPGQGLRLIYYSQIVNDFQKGDIAEGYSVSREKKESFPLTVTSAQKNPTAFYLCATSLAPETDTQYFGPGTRLTVL.

The chain uses TRBV28 and TRBJ2-7; a possible D gene is TRBD2 (5 bases). The ends were cut back, 8 bases at V and 1 base at J, with 15 bases in the middle. This CDR3 is built from 14 residues. Germline CDR1 reads MDHEN; CDR2 reads SYDVKM. This CDR3 is CASLGAVRSYEQYF. The CDR3 nucleotides read TGTGCCAGCCTGGGAGCGGTAAGATCCTACGAGCAGTACTTC.

The sample holds one count of this clone. This rearrangement joins TRBV6-1 to TRBJ1-2; D is unresolved. CDR1 is MNHNS, CDR2 SASEGT, per germline. Trimming removed 1 base at V and 8 bases at J, with 14 bases between. The CDR3 totals 14 residues. Written as DNA, the CDR3 is TGTGCCAGCAGTGAAGACCCTCGGGGTGCGGGCTACACCTTC. It yields the protein CASSEDPRGAGYTF.

The V gene is TRBV6-4, the J gene TRBJ1-5, with unresolved D. Looked up from germline, CDR1 is MRHNA and CDR2 is SNTAGT. The CDR3 loop spans 16 amino acids. V shed 6 bases and J shed 2 bases, with 17 bases lying between them. CDR3 sequence reads: CASSPNGAGGNQPQHF. The DNA of the CDR3 is TGTGCCAGCAGCCCTAATGGTGCCGGGGGCAATCAGCCCCAGCATTTT.